Following are 26 T cell receptor beta chains from one sample sequenced in a study of blood T cell repertoires in COVID-19. Libraries were prepared by immunoSEQ multiplex PCR; TCRdb keeps only in-frame clonotypes and omits some of them. Here the sample spans some 200,000 clones, roughly 87% being singletons. The sequencing sample was made of peripheral blood. These receptors were obtained from a man aged 55 to 70 with active or convalescent COVID-19.

CDR3 bases: TGTGCCAGCAGTTTATCACGGGGGGGCAATACGCAGTATTTT. This sequence encodes CASSLSRGGNTQYF. The rearrangement links TRBV27 to TRBJ2-3, with 8 positions matching TRBD2. The junction had 3 bases not matched to a gene; V was cut back by 0 bases and J by 7 bases. Germline CDR1 is MNHEY and CDR2 is SMNVEV (reference sequence). The CDR3 has 14 residues.

This clone is a singleton in its sample. V usage is TRBV3-1 (or the pseudogene TRBV3-2) and J usage is TRBJ2-7, with D hard to call. Between the trimmed V and J ends, which lost 4 bases and 2 bases, there was a span of 18 bases. Germline assignment: CDR1 LGHDT and CDR2 YNNKEL (reference sequence). The CDR3 runs to 16 residues. This chain's CDR3 is CASSPPKWAPTYEQYF. In DNA form, the CDR3 reads TGTGCCAGCAGCCCGCCCAAATGGGCCCCCACCTACGAGCAGTACTTC.

This rearrangement joins TRBV5-1 to TRBJ1-4, with D hard to call. This CDR3 region has 13 residues. V shed 3 bases and J shed 8 bases, with 11 bases lying between them. CDR1 is SGHRS, CDR2 YFSETQ, per germline. CDR3 protein: CASSSGRGEKLFF. The DNA of the CDR3 is TGCGCCAGCAGCTCAGGACGGGGAGAAAAACTGTTTTTT.

V usage is TRBV6-1 and J usage is TRBJ1-2; 9 nucleotides match TRBD1. The CDR3 spans 16 residues. Germline V gives CDR1 MNHNS, CDR2 SASEGT. The trim removed 2 bases at V and 4 bases at J, leaving 8 bases unmatched. The CDR3, as DNA: TGTGCCAGCAGTGAATCCGGGACAGGGCAATTCTATGGCTACACCTTC. Translation: CASSESGTGQFYGYTF.

The V gene is TRBV2, the J gene TRBJ2-7; the D gene is possibly TRBD2 (6 bases). CDR3 length equals 17 residues. V lost 3 bases and J 0 bases, leaving 18 bases between the germline ends. Germline CDR1 and CDR2: SNHLY and FYNNEI. The CDR3 nucleotides read TGTGCCAGCAGTGAGCAAGCGTCGAGCGGGCGCTCCTACGAGCAGTACTTC. Translating it yields CASSEQASSGRSYEQYF. The whole variable domain, filled in from reference TRBV2 and TRBJ2-7, reads EPEVTQTPSHQVTQMGQEVILRCVPISNHLYFYWYRQILGQKVEFLVSFYNNEISEKSEIFDDQFSVERPDGSNFTLKIRSTKLEDSAMYFCASSEQASSGRSYEQYFGPGTRLTVT.

The gene calls are TRBV2 and TRBJ2-5, with TRBD2 matching over 13 bases. The CDR3 is 17 amino acids. Losses at the gene ends were 4 bases for V and 4 bases for J; bases not matched to a gene: 9. Germline CDR1 reads SNHLY; CDR2 reads FYNNEI. The CDR3 loop is CASSGTSGGPVGETQYF. Written as DNA, the CDR3 is TGTGCCAGCAGTGGGACTAGCGGGGGCCCAGTAGGAGAGACCCAGTACTTC.

This clone was recorded once. The rearrangement links TRBV2 to TRBJ1-6; possibly TRBD1 for D (6 bases). This CDR3 comprises 15 residues. The V end was cut by 3 bases, the J end by 7 bases, with 13 bases between. CDR1 and CDR2 (germline): SNHLY, FYNNEI. The CDR3 DNA reads TGTGCCAGCAGTGATCAGGGACAACCAAATTCACCCCTCCACTTT. It encodes CASSDQGQPNSPLHF.

In this sample, this clone turned up a few times. This CDR3 is CASSSAGSTSGELFF. CDR3 DNA sequence: TGTGCCAGCAGCTCCGCCGGGAGCACGTCCGGGGAGCTGTTTTTT. The chain is built from TRBV5-4 and TRBJ2-2; a possible D gene is TRBD2 (6 bases). This CDR3 spans 15 amino acids. V lost 3 bases to trimming and J lost 6 bases, with 15 bases between them. Germline-derived CDR1 and CDR2 are SGHNT and YYREEE (reference sequence).

The V call is TRBV4-2, the J call TRBJ1-5; TRBD1 is a possible D gene (6 bases). The germline V and J ends were trimmed by 0 bases and 1 base, with 13 bases remaining between them. The CDR3 extends over 17 amino acids. CDR1 is LGHNA and CDR2 is YNFKEQ in the germline V gene. CDR3 DNA sequence: TGTGCCAGCAGCCAAGATTGGGGGGGCTGGAGCAATCAGCCCCAGCATTTT. Residues: CASSQDWGGWSNQPQHF.

Details on this clone: The same CDR3 can be traced to other DNA sequences in this sample. This chain uses TRBV7-9 with TRBJ2-5, with TRBD1 as a possible D gene (5 bases). Germline-derived CDR1 and CDR2 are SEHNR and FQNEAQ (reference sequence). The CDR3 has 13 amino acids. The V end was cut by 2 bases, the J end by 4 bases, with 8 bases between. The CDR3 reads CASSLSGSETQYF. The CDR3 nucleotides are TGTGCCAGCAGCTTATCAGGGTCAGAGACCCAGTACTTC.

The table lists this clone with a count of one. The chain joins TRBV6-5 to TRBJ1-2; D may be TRBD1 (6 bases). The ends were cut back, 6 bases at V and 2 bases at J, with 10 bases in the middle. CDR1 and CDR2 (germline): MNHEY, SVGAGI. This CDR3 comprises 13 residues. The CDR3: CASSPDSNYGYTF. CDR3 sequence (DNA): TGTGCCAGCAGCCCGGACAGCAACTATGGCTACACCTTC.

The chain recombines TRBV2 with TRBJ2-2; 12 bases agree with TRBD2. Trimming cost V 5 bases and J 9 bases; bases outside gene matches: 7. CDR3 length: 15 residues. Germline V gene lookup returns CDR1 SNHLY and CDR2 FYNNEI. The CDR3 spells CASSSTSGGNRELFF. Here the CDR3 DNA reads TGTGCCAGCAGTTCAACTAGCGGGGGGAATAGGGAGCTGTTTTTT.

The chain has TRBV19 and TRBJ1-1; D possibly corresponds to TRBD1 (5 bases). CDR1 is LNHDA, CDR2 SQIVND, per germline (reference sequence). CDR3 length equals 14 residues. V was clipped by 9 bases and J by 1 base, with 15 bases between them. The CDR3 region is CARSRGRGNTEAFF. CDR3 DNA: TGTGCCAGATCCAGAGGGAGGGGGAACACTGAAGCTTTCTTT.

The chain carries TRBV11-2 and TRBJ1-5; D might be TRBD1 (5 bases). The CDR3 runs to 15 residues. The germline CDR1 and CDR2 sequences are SGHAT and FQNNGV. Trimming shortened V by 10 bases and J by 8 bases, and 24 bases separated the two germline ends. Here the CDR3 reads CATIRSGGMREPQHF. The CDR3 nucleotides read TGTGCCACAATACGGTCTGGGGGGATGAGGGAGCCCCAGCATTTT.

V gene TRBV6-2 or TRBV6-3 combines with J gene TRBJ1-1, with D perhaps TRBD1 (6 bases). V was cut by 5 bases and J by 3 bases, with 10 bases left in between. Germline values: CDR1 MNHEY, CDR2 SVGEGT. The CDR3 runs to 13 residues. The CDR3 protein is CASSPQGYTEAFF. In nucleotides, the CDR3 is TGTGCCAGCAGTCCACAGGGTTACACTGAAGCTTTCTTT.

Points on this clone: Different DNA sequences within this sample yield the same CDR3. The rearrangement uses TRBV5-1 and TRBJ2-1, with 11 positions matching TRBD1. Trimming removed 4 bases from V and 3 bases from J; junction bases left unmatched: 3. The CDR3 totals 15 residues. Germline V gene data show CDR1 as SGHRS and CDR2 as YFSETQ. The CDR3 nucleotides are TGCGCCAGCAGCCCCGGGACAGGGGGCTACAATGAGCAGTTCTTC. Protein sequence: CASSPGTGGYNEQFF.

The chain links TRBV7-9 to TRBJ1-1; 7 nucleotides agree with TRBD1. J lost 4 bases, V lost 6 bases, and 8 bases had no gene match. CDR3 length equals 14 residues. Germline V CDR1 and CDR2: SEHNR, FQNEAQ (reference sequence). The CDR3 DNA is TGTGCCAGCAGTCTCCCCCGGGACAGCACTGAAGCTTTCTTT. It is translated as CASSLPRDSTEAFF.

The V and J genes are TRBV5-1 and TRBJ1-1; TRBD1 matches 7 bases. V trimming: 5 bases; J trimming: 4 bases; junction bases outside the gene matches: 11. Looked up from germline, CDR1 is SGHRS and CDR2 is YFSETQ. The CDR3 is 15 residues long. This chain's CDR3 is CASSYTDRMGTEAFF. The CDR3 DNA sequence: TGCGCCAGCAGTTATACGGACAGGATGGGCACTGAAGCTTTCTTT.

V gene TRBV4-2 combines with J gene TRBJ2-7; 11 bases line up with TRBD1. V trimming: 4 bases; J trimming: 3 bases; junction bases outside the gene matches: 8. Germline CDR1 reads LGHNA; CDR2 reads YNFKEQ. The CDR3 has 16 amino acids. The DNA for the CDR3 is TGTGCCAGCAGCCCCCATCCGGGACAGGGGGTCTACGAGCAGTACTTC. It yields the protein CASSPHPGQGVYEQYF.

The J gene is TRBJ2-6, the V gene TRBV3-1 (or the pseudogene TRBV3-2); tentative D call: TRBD2 (5 bases). Germline values: CDR1 LGHDT, CDR2 YNNKEL (reference sequence). With 4 bases removed from V and 5 bases from J, the gap between germline ends came to 18 bases. This CDR3 has 17 residues. The DNA of the CDR3 is TGTGCCAGCAGCCCCCCGTTCGAGGGCCCGTGGGCCAACGTCCTGACTTTC. It translates to CASSPPFEGPWANVLTF.

The gene calls are TRBV27 and TRBJ2-7; possible D gene TRBD1, 6 bases. The V end was cut by 2 bases, the J end by 1 base, with 12 bases between. Germline V lookup: CDR1 MNHEY, CDR2 SMNVEV (reference sequence). The CDR3 sequence is 15 residues long. CDR3 region: CASSLGGQLSYEQYF. CDR3 nucleotide sequence: TGTGCCAGCAGTTTAGGCGGACAGCTATCCTACGAGCAGTACTTC.

The chain carries TRBV6-5 and TRBJ1-5, with D perhaps TRBD1 (5 bases). The CDR3 totals 13 residues. Germline-derived CDR1 and CDR2 are MNHEY and SVGAGI. Deletions cut 6 bases from V and 7 bases from J, with 13 bases between. In nucleotides, the CDR3 is TGTGCCAGCAGCCCGCGGGGGGGACAGCCCCAGCATTTT. It specifies CASSPRGGQPQHF.

The chain uses TRBV4-1 and TRBJ2-2; 8 bases match TRBD2. Germline CDR1 is MGHRA and CDR2 is YSYEKL. This CDR3 comprises 18 residues. V shed 0 bases and J 2 bases; nucleotides not matched to a gene: 8. For the CDR3, the DNA is TGCGCCAGCAGCCAAGATCCAGCGGGGGACCGTAACACCGGGGAGCTGTTTTTT. Translating it yields CASSQDPAGDRNTGELFF.

The CDR3: CASSPRTAGPNEKLFF. The CDR3 bases are TGTGCCAGCTCACCCAGGACAGCCGGGCCTAATGAAAAACTGTTTTTT. The chain joins TRBV18 to TRBJ1-4, with TRBD1 as a possible D gene (6 bases). This CDR3 comprises 16 residues. CDR1 and CDR2 (germline): KGHSH, LQKENI. V was shortened by 3 bases and J by 3 bases, with 14 bases between the two germline ends. Variable domain in full (rest from reference TRBV18 and TRBJ1-4): NAGVMQNPRHLVRRRGQEARLRCSPMKGHSHVYWYRQLPEEGLKFMVYLQKENIIDESGMPKERFSAEFPKEGPSILRIQQVVRGDSAAYFCASSPRTAGPNEKLFFGSGTQLSVL.

The V gene is TRBV5-1, the J gene TRBJ2-1, with 9 bases lining up with TRBD1. Trimming at V came to 2 bases and at J to 7 bases, leaving 7 bases not matched to a gene. The CDR3 has 15 residues. The germline gives CDR1 SGHRS, CDR2 YFSETQ. CDR3 sequence reads: CASSFGQGLRNEQFF. In nucleotides, the CDR3 is TGCGCCAGCAGCTTTGGACAGGGGCTGAGAAATGAGCAGTTCTTC.

The genes are TRBV11-1 and TRBJ1-2; possible D gene TRBD1, 5 bases. V dropped 5 bases and J dropped 2 bases, with 18 bases sitting between them. Germline V lookup: CDR1 SGHAT, CDR2 FQDESV (reference sequence). The length of the CDR3 is 16 residues. The CDR3: CASSKTSGGMNYGYTF. The CDR3 DNA follows: TGTGCCAGCAGCAAGACGTCGGGGGGAATGAACTATGGCTACACCTTC.